Given below is one TCR beta chain in context. J lost 3 bases, V lost 7 bases, and 6 bases had no gene match. Germline V gene lookup returns CDR1 SEHNR and CDR2 FQNEAQ (reference sequence). The CDR3 is 14 amino acids. Sequencing was performed with immunoSEQ multiplex PCR; in TCRdb, only in-frame clones are kept and a portion is missing. The table lists some 150,000 clones, around 89% of them singletons. The sample is drawn from a study of T cell responses to AZD1222 COVID-19 vaccine. The chain has TRBV7-9 and TRBJ2-3; TRBD1 matches 8 bases. The material was peripheral blood, obtained on day 0 of AZD1222 vaccination. The TCR originated in an adult in good health. For the CDR3, the DNA is TGTGCCAGCACCATGACAGGGGTAACAGATACGCAGTATTTT. This sequence encodes CASTMTGVTDTQYF. The variable domain in full, completed from reference TRBV7-9 and TRBJ2-3, reads DTGVSQNPRHKITKRGQNVTFRCDPISEHNRLYWYRQTLGQGPEFLTYFQNEAQLEKSRLLSDRFSAERPKGSFSTLEIQRTEQGDSAMYLCASTMTGVTDTQYFGPGTRLTVL.